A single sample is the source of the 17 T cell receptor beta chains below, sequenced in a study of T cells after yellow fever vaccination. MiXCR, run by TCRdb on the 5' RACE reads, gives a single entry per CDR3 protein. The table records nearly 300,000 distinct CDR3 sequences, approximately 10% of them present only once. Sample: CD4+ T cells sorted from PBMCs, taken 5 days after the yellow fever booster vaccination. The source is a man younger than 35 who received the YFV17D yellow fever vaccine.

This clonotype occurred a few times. The CDR3 DNA reads as TGTGCCAGCAGTTACCTGCCGGGGATCCTCCCCGGGGAGCTGTTTTTT. This translates into CASSYLPGILPGELFF. This chain uses TRBV6-2 or TRBV6-3 with TRBJ2-2; possible D gene TRBD2, 5 bases. This CDR3 has 16 residues. Germline CDR1 and CDR2: MNHEY and SVGEGT. V was clipped by 2 bases and J by 6 bases, with 16 bases between them.

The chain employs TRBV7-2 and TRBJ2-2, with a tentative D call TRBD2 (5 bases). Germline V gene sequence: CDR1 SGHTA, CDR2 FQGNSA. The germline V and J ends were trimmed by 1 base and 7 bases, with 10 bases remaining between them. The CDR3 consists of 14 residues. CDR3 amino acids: CASSLVAGGGELFF. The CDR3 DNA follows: TGTGCCAGCAGCTTAGTGGCGGGTGGCGGGGAGCTGTTTTTT.

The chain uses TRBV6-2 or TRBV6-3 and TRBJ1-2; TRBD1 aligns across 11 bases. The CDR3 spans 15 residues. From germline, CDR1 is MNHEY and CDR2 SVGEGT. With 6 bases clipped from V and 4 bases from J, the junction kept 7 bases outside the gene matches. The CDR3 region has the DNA TGTGCCAGCAGGAGGACAGGGGGCATCGGCTATGGCTACACCTTC. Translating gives CASRRTGGIGYGYTF.

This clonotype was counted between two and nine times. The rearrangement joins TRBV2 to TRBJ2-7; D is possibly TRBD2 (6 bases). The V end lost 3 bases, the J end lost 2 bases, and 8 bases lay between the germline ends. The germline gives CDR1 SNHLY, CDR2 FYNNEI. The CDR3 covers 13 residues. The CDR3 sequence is CASSEEGAYEQYF. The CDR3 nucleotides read TGTGCCAGCAGTGAGGAGGGCGCCTACGAGCAGTACTTC.

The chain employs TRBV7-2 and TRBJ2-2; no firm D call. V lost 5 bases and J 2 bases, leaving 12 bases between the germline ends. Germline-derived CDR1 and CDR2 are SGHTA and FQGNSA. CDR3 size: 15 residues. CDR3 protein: CASSPQPLNTGELFF. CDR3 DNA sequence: TGTGCCAGCAGCCCCCAGCCTCTCAACACCGGGGAGCTGTTTTTT.

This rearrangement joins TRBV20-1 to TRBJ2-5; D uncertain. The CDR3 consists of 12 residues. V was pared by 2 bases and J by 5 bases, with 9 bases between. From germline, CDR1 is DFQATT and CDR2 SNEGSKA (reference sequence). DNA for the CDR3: TGCAGTGCTAGAAGCCTCGGGGAGACCCAGTACTTC. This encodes CSARSLGETQYF.

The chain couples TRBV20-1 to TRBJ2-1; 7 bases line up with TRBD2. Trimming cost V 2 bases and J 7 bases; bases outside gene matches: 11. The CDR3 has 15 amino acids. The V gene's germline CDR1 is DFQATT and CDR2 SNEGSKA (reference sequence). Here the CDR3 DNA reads TGCAGTGCTAGACGGACGGGCGGGGGAAAGAATGAGCAGTTCTTC. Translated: CSARRTGGGKNEQFF.

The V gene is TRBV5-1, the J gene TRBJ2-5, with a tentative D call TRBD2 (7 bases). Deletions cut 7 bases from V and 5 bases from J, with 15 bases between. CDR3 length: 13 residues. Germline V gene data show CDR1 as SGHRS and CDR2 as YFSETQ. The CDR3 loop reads CASGGAISETQYF. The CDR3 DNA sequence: TGCGCCAGCGGGGGGGCGATCAGTGAGACCCAGTACTTC.

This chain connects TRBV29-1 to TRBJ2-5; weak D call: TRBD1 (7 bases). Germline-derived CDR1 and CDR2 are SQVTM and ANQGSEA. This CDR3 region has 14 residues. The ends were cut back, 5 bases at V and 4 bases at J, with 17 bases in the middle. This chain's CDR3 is CSVQTGLEGETQYF. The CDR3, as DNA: TGCAGCGTTCAGACAGGGTTGGAGGGAGAGACCCAGTACTTC.

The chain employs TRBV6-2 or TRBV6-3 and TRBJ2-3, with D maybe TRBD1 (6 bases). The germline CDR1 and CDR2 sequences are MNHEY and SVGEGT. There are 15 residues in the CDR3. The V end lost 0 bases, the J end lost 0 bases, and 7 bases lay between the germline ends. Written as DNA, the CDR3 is TGTGCCAGCAGTTACTCGAGGGGGAGCACAGATACGCAGTATTTT. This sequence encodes CASSYSRGSTDTQYF.

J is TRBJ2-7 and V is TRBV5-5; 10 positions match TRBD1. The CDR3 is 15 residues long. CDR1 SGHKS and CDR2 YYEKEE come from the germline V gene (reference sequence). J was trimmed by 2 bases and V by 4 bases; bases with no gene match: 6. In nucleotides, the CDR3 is TGTGCCAGCAGCAACCGGGACAGGGGAACCTACGAGCAGTACTTC. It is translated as CASSNRDRGTYEQYF.

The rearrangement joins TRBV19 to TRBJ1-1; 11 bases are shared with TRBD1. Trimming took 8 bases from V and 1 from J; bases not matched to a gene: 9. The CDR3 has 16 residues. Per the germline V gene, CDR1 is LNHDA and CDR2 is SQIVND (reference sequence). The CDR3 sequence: CASEGQGASRNTEAFF. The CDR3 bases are TGTGCCAGTGAAGGACAGGGGGCTTCGAGGAACACTGAAGCTTTCTTT.

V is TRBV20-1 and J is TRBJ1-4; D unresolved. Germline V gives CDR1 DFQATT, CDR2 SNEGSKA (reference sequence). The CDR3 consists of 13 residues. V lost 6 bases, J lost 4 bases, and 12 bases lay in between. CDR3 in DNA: TGCAGTGCCCACCACGGGATTAATGAAAAACTGTTTTTT. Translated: CSAHHGINEKLFF.

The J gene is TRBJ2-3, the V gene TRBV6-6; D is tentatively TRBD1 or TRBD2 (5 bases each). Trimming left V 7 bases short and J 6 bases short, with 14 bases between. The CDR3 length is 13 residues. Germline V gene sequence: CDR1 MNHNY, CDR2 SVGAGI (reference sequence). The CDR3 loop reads CASTNHRGDTQYF. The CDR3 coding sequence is TGTGCCAGCACAAACCATCGGGGCGATACGCAGTATTTT.

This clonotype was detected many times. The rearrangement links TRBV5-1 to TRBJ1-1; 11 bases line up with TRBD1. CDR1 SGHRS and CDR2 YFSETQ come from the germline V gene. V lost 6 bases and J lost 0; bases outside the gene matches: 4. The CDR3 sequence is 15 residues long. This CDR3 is CASTWDRGMNTEAFF. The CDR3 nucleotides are TGCGCCAGCACCTGGGACAGGGGGATGAACACTGAAGCTTTCTTT.

The CDR3 is CASSLSGAQETQYF. The CDR3, as DNA: TGTGCCAGCAGTTTATCGGGGGCCCAAGAGACCCAGTACTTC. The V gene is TRBV12-3 or TRBV12-4, the J gene TRBJ2-5; D is tentatively TRBD1 or TRBD2 (6 bases each). Trimming cost V 2 bases and J 1 base, with 8 bases left between them. The CDR3 is 14 residues long.

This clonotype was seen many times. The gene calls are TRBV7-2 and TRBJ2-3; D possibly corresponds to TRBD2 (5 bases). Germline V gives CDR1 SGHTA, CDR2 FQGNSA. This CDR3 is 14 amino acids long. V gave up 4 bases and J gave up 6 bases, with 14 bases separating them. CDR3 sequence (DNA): TGTGCCAGCAGCTCTGAACCGGGGTATGATACGCAGTATTTT. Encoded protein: CASSSEPGYDTQYF.